The 13 T cell receptor beta chains listed next were all sequenced from one sample in a study of blood T cell repertoires in COVID-19. Here immunoSEQ multiplex PCR was the method, and the copy in TCRdb shows in-frame clones only, minus some. The profile covers some 270,000 clones, with around 90% appearing a single time and 2.1% taken by the ten largest. Sequencing input: peripheral blood. These receptors were taken from a woman aged 55 to 70 with COVID-19, enrolled during active disease.

The genes are TRBV5-5 and TRBJ1-4; D ambiguous. V shed 5 bases and J shed 4 bases, with 15 bases lying between them. This CDR3 is 15 amino acids long. Germline CDR1 SGHKS, CDR2 YYEKEE (reference sequence). For the CDR3, the DNA is TGTGCCAGCAGAAAGACCGGGGAAAGTAATGAAAAACTGTTTTTT. It yields the protein CASRKTGESNEKLFF.

The chain employs TRBV7-2 and TRBJ1-6; D possibly corresponds to TRBD1 (5 bases). CDR3 length equals 16 residues. CDR1 is SGHTA and CDR2 is FQGNSA in the germline V gene. Trimming cost V 5 bases and J 9 bases, with 20 bases left between them. The CDR3 DNA follows: TGTGCCAGCAGCGGGACTCGGGGCCTAGGCGGTTCACCCCTCCACTTT. Amino acids: CASSGTRGLGGSPLHF.

This chain uses TRBV10-3 with TRBJ2-1; no reliable D call. V was trimmed by 0 bases and J by 10 bases, leaving 10 bases between them. In germline, CDR1 is ENHRY, CDR2 SYGVKD. This CDR3 region has 13 residues. The CDR3 sequence is CAISESSGHEQFF. CDR3 in DNA: TGTGCCATCAGTGAGTCGTCTGGGCACGAGCAGTTCTTC.

The chain joins TRBV6-6 to TRBJ2-5; tentative D call: TRBD2 (5 bases). CDR1 and CDR2 from the germline V gene are MNHNY and SVGAGI (reference sequence). The V end lost 2 bases, the J end lost 5 bases, and 9 bases lay between the germline ends. The CDR3 has 13 amino acids. In nucleotides, the CDR3 is TGTGCCAGCAGTTACCAGGACTCCGAGACCCAGTACTTC. As protein: CASSYQDSETQYF.

With respect to this clone: An end of the junction does not agree with germline; a read error may underlie this. The chain combines TRBV7-7 with TRBJ2-1; possibly TRBD2 for D (6 bases). Germline V lookup: CDR1 SSHAT, CDR2 FNYEAQ (reference sequence). The CDR3 is 14 amino acids. The CDR3 DNA sequence: TGTGCTAGCAGCTTAGCGGCAGGGTCCAATGAGCAGTTCTTC. Protein product: CASSLAAGSNEQFF. Drawing the rest from reference TRBV7-7 and TRBJ2-1, the complete variable domain is GAGVSQSPRYKVTKRGQDVTLRCDPISSHATLYWYQQALGQGPEFLTYFNYEAQPDKSGLPSDRFSAERPEGSISTLTIQRTEQRDSAMYRCASSLAAGSNEQFFGPGTRLTVL.

This rearrangement joins TRBV5-4 to TRBJ1-2; tentatively, D is TRBD1 (6 bases). CDR1 is SGHNT and CDR2 is YYREEE in the germline V gene (reference sequence). The CDR3 has 13 amino acids. CDR3 in amino acids: CATNQDSLYGYTF. DNA for the CDR3: TGTGCTACAAATCAGGACAGCCTCTATGGCTACACCTTC.

The genes are TRBV19 and TRBJ1-1; TRBD1 matches at 8 bases. CDR1 and CDR2 (germline): LNHDA, SQIVND (reference sequence). The length of the CDR3 is 15 residues. V trimming: 5 bases; J trimming: 2 bases; junction bases outside the gene matches: 7. Written as DNA, the CDR3 is TGTGCCAGTAGTGGGCAGGGGGCTAGAAACACTGAAGCTTTCTTT. Its translation is CASSGQGARNTEAFF.

The chain has TRBV7-3 and TRBJ1-1; a weak D match, TRBD1 (6 bases). CDR3 length equals 15 residues. Germline CDR1 reads SGHTA; CDR2 reads FQGTGA. The ends were cut back, 5 bases at V and 0 bases at J, with 13 bases in the middle. The CDR3 here is CASSIGTLMNTEAFF. As DNA, the CDR3 is TGTGCCAGCAGCATCGGGACACTTATGAACACTGAAGCTTTCTTT.

The rearrangement links TRBV20-1 to TRBJ1-1; D unclear. With 3 bases removed from V and 1 base from J, the gap between germline ends came to 12 bases. There are 14 residues in the CDR3. The germline gives CDR1 DFQATT, CDR2 SNEGSKA (reference sequence). The CDR3 here is CSASSTDGNTEAFF. The CDR3 DNA reads as TGCAGTGCTAGTTCGACTGACGGGAACACTGAAGCTTTCTTT.

The chain combines TRBV29-1 with TRBJ1-5, with D possibly being TRBD1 (6 bases). Germline values: CDR1 SQVTM, CDR2 ANQGSEA. The CDR3 totals 12 residues. The V gene lost 7 bases and the J gene lost 6 bases, with 13 bases spanning the gap. The CDR3 nucleotides read TGCAGCGCCAGTACCAGGGGTCAGCCCCAGCATTTT. Protein: CSASTRGQPQHF.

The chain has TRBV20-1 and TRBJ1-4; D call uncertain. The CDR3 sequence is 11 residues long. Germline loops: CDR1 DFQATT, CDR2 SNEGSKA (reference sequence). Trimming cost V 3 bases and J 7 bases, with 6 bases left between them. Here the CDR3 reads CSASASEKLFF. As DNA, the CDR3 is TGCAGTGCTAGTGCTAGTGAAAAACTGTTTTTT.

The rearrangement links TRBV5-3 to TRBJ1-1, with 7 bases matching TRBD1. TRBV5-3 is treated as an ORF (open reading frame) with a function not yet certain. This CDR3 is built from 14 residues. Trimming took 4 bases from V and 0 from J; bases not matched to a gene: 3. Here the CDR3 reads CARSTTGLNTEAFF. As DNA, the CDR3 is TGTGCCAGAAGCACGACAGGGTTGAACACTGAAGCTTTCTTT.

On this clone: The sample contains more than one DNA sequence encoding this CDR3. This CDR3 is CASSLEGAGANVLTF. CDR3 sequence (DNA): TGTGCCAGCAGCTTAGAAGGGGCTGGGGCCAACGTCCTGACTTTC. The chain couples TRBV7-9 to TRBJ2-6; tentative D call: TRBD1 (5 bases). This CDR3 has 15 amino acids. V was trimmed by 1 base and J by 2 bases, leaving 6 bases between them. Germline CDR1 is SEHNR and CDR2 is FQNEAQ (reference sequence). The variable domain in full, with the rest retrieved from reference TRBV7-9 and TRBJ2-6, is DTGVSQNPRHKITKRGQNVTFRCDPISEHNRLYWYRQTLGQGPEFLTYFQNEAQLEKSRLLSDRFSAERPKGSFSTLEIQRTEQGDSAMYLCASSLEGAGANVLTFGAGSRLTVL.